Listed below are T cell receptor beta chains from one sample, sequenced in a study of blood T cell repertoires in COVID-19. Data came from immunoSEQ multiplex PCR; TCRdb stores just in-frame clones and leaves some out. Of approximately 75,000 clones listed, roughly 84% are singletons. The specimen sequenced was peripheral blood. The receptors come from a woman aged 50 to 65 with acute or convalescent COVID-19. The CDR3 runs from the conserved cysteine through the conserved F or W. A D gene is named only where the DNA matches it firmly. Only part of the rows carry a size: once, few, many, or a class if the clone is expanded.

V: TRBV29-1
D: NA
J: TRBJ2-3
size: once
DNA: TGCAGCGTTGTGGGCGATAGACAGACGAGCACAGATACGCAGTATTTT
CDR3: CSVVGDRQTSTDTQYF

V: TRBV2
D: TRBD1
J: TRBJ1-4
size: NA
DNA: TGTGCCAGCAGTTGGACAGGGTTTAATGAAAAACTGTTTTTT
CDR3: CASSWTGFNEKLFF

V: TRBV5-4
D: NA
J: TRBJ2-1
size: NA
DNA: TGTGCCAGCAGCTTGAGAGACACGCATGAGCAGTTCTTC
CDR3: CASSLRDTHEQFF

V: TRBV7-9
D: NA
J: TRBJ1-1
size: NA
DNA: TGTGCCAGCAGCCCCGCCTACCGAAGGCGGGCTGAAGCTTTCTTT
CDR3: CASSPAYRRRAEAFF

V: TRBV29-1
D: TRBD1
J: TRBJ2-1
size: NA
DNA: TGCAGCGTGGCCGGGACAGGAAAATCCTACAATGAGCAGTTCTTC
CDR3: CSVAGTGKSYNEQFF

V: TRBV4-2
D: NA
J: TRBJ1-2
size: NA
DNA: TGTGCCAGCAGCCAAGGAGGAAATAACTATGGCTACACCTTC
CDR3: CASSQGGNNYGYTF

V: TRBV4-3
D: TRBD2
J: TRBJ2-7
size: NA
DNA: TGCGCCAGCAGCCCGGGACTAGCGGACCCCCGGCAGTACTTC
CDR3: CASSPGLADPRQYF

V: TRBV30
D: TRBD1
J: TRBJ1-2
size: once
DNA: TGTGCCGGGGGACAGGCTTTTGGCTACACCTTC
CDR3: CAGGQAFGYTF

V: TRBV19
D: TRBD1
J: TRBJ2-5
size: few
DNA: TGTGCCAGTAGTCCAGGGGGCGAAGAGACCCAGTACTTC
CDR3: CASSPGGEETQYF

V: TRBV2
D: TRBD1
J: TRBJ2-7
size: NA
DNA: TGTGCCAGCAGTGACCCCTCGGACAGGGAAATCTACGAGCAGTACTTC
CDR3: CASSDPSDREIYEQYF

V: TRBV7-2
D: NA
J: TRBJ2-4
size: once
DNA: TGTGCCAGCAGCTTGGGGGGAGGAAGCAAAAACATTCAGTACTTC
CDR3: CASSLGGGSKNIQYF

V: TRBV4-2
D: TRBD2
J: TRBJ2-7
size: NA
DNA: TGTGCCAGCAGCCTTAGCGGGGGGGCCAAGTGGGACGAGCAGTACTTC
CDR3: CASSLSGGAKWDEQYF

V: TRBV6-2/TRBV6-3
D: TRBD2
J: TRBJ2-1
size: NA
DNA: TGTGCCAGCAGTTATGCAGCGGGAGGGAAGGGAGCCTACAATGAGCAGTTCTTC
CDR3: CASSYAAGGKGAYNEQFF

V: TRBV18
D: NA
J: TRBJ2-5
size: NA
DNA: TGTGCCAGCTCACCAGTGCTAGCAGGAGAGACCCAGTACTTC
CDR3: CASSPVLAGETQYF

V: TRBV11-3
D: NA
J: TRBJ2-2
size: NA
DNA: TGTGCCAGCAGCTTAGGGGGAGAGGCCGGGGAGCTGTTTTTT
CDR3: CASSLGGEAGELFF

V: TRBV5-4
D: TRBD2
J: TRBJ2-2
size: NA
DNA: TGTGCCAGCAGCTTGGAGCGGGGTTATGGGGAGCTGTTTTTT
CDR3: CASSLERGYGELFF

V: TRBV2
D: NA
J: TRBJ2-3
size: NA
DNA: TGTGCCAGCCGCCCTAAACGAGATACGCAGTATTTT
CDR3: CASRPKRDTQYF

V: TRBV5-1
D: NA
J: TRBJ2-7
size: NA
DNA: TGCGCCAGCAGCTTGTGGGGTTCCACAGGGGAGCAGTACTTC
CDR3: CASSLWGSTGEQYF

V: TRBV5-4
D: NA
J: TRBJ1-4
size: NA
DNA: TGTGCCAGCAGCCTCGGCGGGTCGGCAACTAATGAAAAACTGTTTTTT
CDR3: CASSLGGSATNEKLFF

V: TRBV7-8
D: NA
J: TRBJ2-1
size: NA
DNA: TGTGCCAGCAGCTTTCATCAGGGATATGAGCAGTTCTTC
CDR3: CASSFHQGYEQFF

V: TRBV7-9
D: NA
J: TRBJ1-6
size: NA
DNA: TGTGCCAGCAGCTTCGTCGCGGCCGAGAATTCACCCCTCCACTTT
CDR3: CASSFVAAENSPLHF

V: TRBV11-2
D: NA
J: TRBJ1-5
size: NA
DNA: TGTGCCAGCAGCACCACAGTGGATCAGCCCCAGCATTTT
CDR3: CASSTTVDQPQHF

V: TRBV11-2
D: TRBD1
J: TRBJ2-7
size: NA
DNA: TGTGCCAGCAGCTTAATACAGGGGACCTACGAGCAGTACTTC
CDR3: CASSLIQGTYEQYF

V: TRBV7-8
D: TRBD1
J: TRBJ2-1
size: NA
DNA: TGTGCCAGCAGCCCCCGGGACAGGGATTTTAGGTTGCAGTTCTTC
CDR3: CASSPRDRDFRLQFF

V: TRBV28
D: NA
J: TRBJ1-2
size: NA
DNA: TGTGCCAGCAGTAGCACTCCGAGCTATGGCTACACCTTC
CDR3: CASSSTPSYGYTF

V: TRBV5-1
D: NA
J: TRBJ2-1
size: NA
DNA: TGCGCCAGCAGCTTTAGGGAACAGGGCAGGGAGCAGTTCTTC
CDR3: CASSFREQGREQFF

V: TRBV5-4
D: TRBD1
J: TRBJ1-1
size: NA
DNA: TGTGCCAGCAGGTACAGGGGTGCGGACACTGAAGCTTTCTTT
CDR3: CASRYRGADTEAFF

V: TRBV29-1
D: NA
J: TRBJ2-1
size: NA
DNA: TGCAGCGTTCGGGTCTACAATGAGCAGTTCTTC
CDR3: CSVRVYNEQFF

V: TRBV7-2
D: NA
J: TRBJ2-2
size: NA
DNA: TGTGCCAGCAGCTGGGCGAGGAACACCGGGGAGCTGTTTTTT
CDR3: CASSWARNTGELFF

V: TRBV7-3
D: NA
J: TRBJ1-1
size: NA
DNA: TGTGCCAGCAGCTCGGGGGGTGCTTTCACTGAAGCTTTCTTT
CDR3: CASSSGGAFTEAFF

V: TRBV5-6
D: TRBD1
J: TRBJ2-5
size: NA
DNA: TGTGCCAGCAGCTTGGTTGGACAGGGGGCCTTCCAAGAGACCCAGTACTTC
CDR3: CASSLVGQGAFQETQYF

V: TRBV5-1
D: NA
J: TRBJ1-5
size: NA
DNA: TGCGCCAGCAGCTTGTCTGGGGCAGATAGCAATCAGCCCCAGCATTTT
CDR3: CASSLSGADSNQPQHF

V: TRBV9
D: TRBD2
J: TRBJ2-3
size: NA
DNA: TGTGCCAGCGATCTTGGGAGGGCTACAGATACGCAGTATTTT
CDR3: CASDLGRATDTQYF

V: TRBV7-3
D: NA
J: TRBJ2-3
size: few
DNA: TGTGCCAGCAGCTTAATGGGGGGAGGTTCAGATACGCAGTATTTT
CDR3: CASSLMGGGSDTQYF

V: TRBV27
D: NA
J: TRBJ1-5
size: NA
DNA: TGTGCCAGTCGGACGTCGGGAAATCAGCCCCAGCATTTT
CDR3: CASRTSGNQPQHF

V: TRBV10-3
D: NA
J: TRBJ2-3
size: NA
DNA: TGTGCCATCAAAGTACAGGGCGAGGATACGCAGTATTTT
CDR3: CAIKVQGEDTQYF

V: TRBV5-1
D: NA
J: TRBJ1-5
size: NA
DNA: TGCGCCAGCAGCTCCGGGACGGGAGGTCAGCCCCAGCATTTT
CDR3: CASSSGTGGQPQHF

V: TRBV7-2
D: TRBD2
J: TRBJ2-5
size: NA
DNA: TGTGCCAGCAGCTTAGTCTCAGGCAGCGGGAGATCCGGGGAGACCCAGTACTTC
CDR3: CASSLVSGSGRSGETQYF

V: TRBV27
D: TRBD1
J: TRBJ1-6
size: NA
DNA: TGTGCCAGCAGTCGCCGAGGGGGCCATAATTCACCCCTCCACTTT
CDR3: CASSRRGGHNSPLHF

V: TRBV18
D: NA
J: TRBJ1-1
size: NA
DNA: TGTGCCAGCTCAATCACGCGAGACACTGAAGCTTTCTTT
CDR3: CASSITRDTEAFF

V: TRBV6-2/TRBV6-3
D: NA
J: TRBJ2-2
size: NA
DNA: TGTGCCAGCAGTTATTGGGGGGTCCCTAACACCGGGGAGCTGTTTTTT
CDR3: CASSYWGVPNTGELFF

V: TRBV5-6
D: NA
J: TRBJ2-1
size: NA
DNA: TGTGCCAGCCTAAGAATTAGAAACCACAATGAGCAGTTCTTC
CDR3: CASLRIRNHNEQFF

V: TRBV27
D: TRBD1
J: TRBJ1-4
size: NA
DNA: TGTGCCAGCAGTTCCTTAACGACAGGGTGGAGTGAAAAACTGTTTTTT
CDR3: CASSSLTTGWSEKLFF

V: TRBV6-5
D: NA
J: TRBJ1-6
size: NA
DNA: TGTGCCAGCAGTTACGTGGGGGGATCCTATAATTCACCCCTCCACTTT
CDR3: CASSYVGGSYNSPLHF

V: TRBV5-1
D: TRBD2
J: TRBJ2-1
size: NA
DNA: TGCGCCAGCAGCCCGGGACTAGCGGGGGGGCCGGGCTCCTACAATGAGCAGTTCTTC
CDR3: CASSPGLAGGPGSYNEQFF

V: TRBV4-2
D: NA
J: TRBJ2-5
size: NA
DNA: TGTGCCAGCAGCCAGGTACTTCCGGGACTCGAAGAAGAGACCCAGTACTTC
CDR3: CASSQVLPGLEEETQYF

V: TRBV3-1/TRBV3-2
D: TRBD2
J: TRBJ2-7
size: NA
DNA: TGTGCCAGCAAGGCGGGAGGGAGAAAGTACGAGCAGTACTTC
CDR3: CASKAGGRKYEQYF

V: TRBV7-8
D: TRBD1
J: TRBJ2-7
size: NA
DNA: TGTGCCAGCAGTACTGCGATATTGGCAGGGGGACGGTACGAGCAGTACTTC
CDR3: CASSTAILAGGRYEQYF

V: TRBV5-6
D: NA
J: TRBJ2-1
size: NA
DNA: TGTGCCAGCACCTTACAGGGACGGTGGCGAGAGGGCAATGAGCAGTTCTTC
CDR3: CASTLQGRWREGNEQFF

V: TRBV7-9
D: TRBD1
J: TRBJ1-6
size: NA
DNA: TGTGCCAGCAGCTGGGGGACAGGGACCGGGACCCTCCACTTT
CDR3: CASSWGTGTGTLHF